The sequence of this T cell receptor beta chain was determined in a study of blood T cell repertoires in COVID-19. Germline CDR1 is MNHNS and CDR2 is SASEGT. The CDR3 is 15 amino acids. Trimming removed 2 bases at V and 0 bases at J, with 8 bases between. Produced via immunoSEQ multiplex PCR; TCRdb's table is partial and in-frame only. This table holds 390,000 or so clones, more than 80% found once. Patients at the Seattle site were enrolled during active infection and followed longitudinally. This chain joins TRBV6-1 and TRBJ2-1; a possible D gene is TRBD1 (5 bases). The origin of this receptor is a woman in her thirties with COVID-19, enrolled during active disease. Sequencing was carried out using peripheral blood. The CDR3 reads CASSERQGSYNEQFF. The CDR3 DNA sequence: TGTGCCAGCAGTGAACGGCAGGGCTCCTACAATGAGCAGTTCTTC.